These T cell receptor beta chains were read from a single sample in a study of CD4 T cells in relation to SARS-CoV-2 and coronaviruses. The antigens of these receptors remain unknown. Assay used: immunoSEQ multiplex PCR; TCRdb lists only in-frame clones, some missing. The sample has some 21,000 clones; more than 65% are singletons. Sequenced input: CD4+ T cells from PBMCs, cultured in vitro. The receptors stem from a human donor in good health. Both conserved end residues are part of each CDR3. D genes are given only for firm matches. The size of a clone is reported for some rows only, either as once, few or many, or as a class for expanded clones.

V	D	J	size	DNA	CDR3
TRBV7-2	-	TRBJ2-1	-	TGTGCCAGCAGCCCCCAAATAGTTTCCGATGAGCAGTTCTTC	CASSPQIVSDEQFF
TRBV6-5	-	TRBJ1-1	-	TGTGCCAGCTTCCTTAGACGCTCAGTAGGGACTGAAGCTTTCTTT	CASFLRRSVGTEAFF
TRBV10-3	-	TRBJ1-5	once	TGTGCCATCAGCCGGAGAGGGAGAATGGTCGATCCCCAGCATTTT	CAISRRGRMVDPQHF
TRBV19	-	TRBJ2-1	-	TGTGCCTCGACCGGGGGACAGCCTAACAATGAGCAGTTCTTC	CASTGGQPNNEQFF
TRBV7-2	TRBD1	TRBJ2-1	-	TGTGCCAGCAGCTTAGACGGGACAGGGGGCTACAATGAGCAGTTCTTC	CASSLDGTGGYNEQFF
TRBV7-8	-	TRBJ2-5	-	TGTGCCAGCAGCTCAAACTGGGCGGGAGAGACCCAGTACTTC	CASSSNWAGETQYF
TRBV11-2	TRBD2	TRBJ2-3	-	TGTGCCAGCAGATCCCGAACTAGCGGGGGCTTCACAGATACGCAGTATTTT	CASRSRTSGGFTDTQYF
TRBV4-1	TRBD1	TRBJ2-1	-	TGCGCCAGCAGCCCGGGACAGGGCTACAATGAGCAGTTCTTC	CASSPGQGYNEQFF
TRBV28	-	TRBJ2-3	-	TGTGCCAGCAGTCCCACCACCAGAGATACGCAGTATTTT	CASSPTTRDTQYF
TRBV29-1	-	TRBJ1-2	few	TGCAGCGTTGAATTGACAGTGAACTATGGCTACACCTTC	CSVELTVNYGYTF
TRBV6-2/TRBV6-3	-	TRBJ2-6	-	TGTGCCAGCAGTTACAGCTCTGGGGCCAACGTCCTGACTTTC	CASSYSSGANVLTF
TRBV7-9	-	TRBJ2-3	-	TGTGCCAGCAGCTCTCCCCTAGCAGCTAGCACAGATACGCAGTATTTT	CASSSPLAASTDTQYF
TRBV12-3/TRBV12-4	-	TRBJ2-2	few	TGTGCCAGCAGTGCAGGGGTCCCCGGGGAGCTGTTTTTT	CASSAGVPGELFF
TRBV7-2	TRBD1	TRBJ1-2	-	TGTGCCAGCAGCCCGAAGCCTCCGGGACAGGGGAAGAATGGCTACACCTTC	CASSPKPPGQGKNGYTF
TRBV3-1/TRBV3-2	-	TRBJ2-1	few	TGTGCCAGCAGCCAAGAAGGACGTTACAATGAGCAGTTCTTC	CASSQEGRYNEQFF
TRBV19	TRBD2	TRBJ2-1	-	TGTGCCAGTAGATCGACTAGCGGGGGGCCGTCCTACAATGAGCAGTTCTTC	CASRSTSGGPSYNEQFF
TRBV3-1/TRBV3-2	-	TRBJ1-2	-	TGTGCCAGCAGCCAAAGGAATGGCTACACCTTC	CASSQRNGYTF
TRBV4-3	-	TRBJ1-5	few	TGCGCCAGCAGCCAAGATATGGGGAATCAGCCCCAGCATTTT	CASSQDMGNQPQHF
TRBV12-5	-	TRBJ2-3	few	TGTGCTAGTGGTTTGGCCAATACGCAGTATTTT	CASGLANTQYF
TRBV29-1	TRBD2	TRBJ2-2	-	TGCAGCGTTGGTTCGGGGGGGAACACCGGGGAGCTGTTTTTT	CSVGSGGNTGELFF
TRBV10-2	TRBD1	TRBJ2-1	-	TGCGCCAGCAGTGAGTTAGGACAGGGGGTTGCGGGGTCATACAATGAGCAGTTCTTC	CASSELGQGVAGSYNEQFF
TRBV19	-	TRBJ1-5	-	TGTGCCAGTAGTAACCCTTCTGGTCAGCCCCAGCATTTT	CASSNPSGQPQHF
TRBV5-1	TRBD1	TRBJ1-2	-	TGCGCCAGCAGCTCGACAGGGGGGGCCCCCCGTGGCTACACCTTC	CASSSTGGAPRGYTF
TRBV7-2	-	TRBJ1-4	-	TGTGCCAGCAGCTTAGATGGTGGGGCGGCTAATGAAAAACTGTTTTTT	CASSLDGGAANEKLFF
TRBV6-6	TRBD1	TRBJ2-2	few	TGTGCCAGCACGAGGACAGGGGTTACCGGGGAGCTGTTTTTT	CASTRTGVTGELFF
TRBV9	TRBD2	TRBJ2-1	few	TGTGCCAGCAGCCAGTCGGGACTAGCAATGAATGAGCAGTTCTTC	CASSQSGLAMNEQFF
TRBV5-4	TRBD2	TRBJ2-3	-	TGTGCCAGCAGCGAGATAGCGGGACTAGGGGCAGATACGCAGTATTTT	CASSEIAGLGADTQYF
TRBV7-9	TRBD2	TRBJ2-5	-	TGTGCCAGCAGCCCCTATTTTGCGGGAGTAGAGGAGACCCAGTACTTC	CASSPYFAGVEETQYF
TRBV19	-	TRBJ1-2	-	TGTGCCAGTAGTATACAGGGGTCAGGCGGCTACACCTTC	CASSIQGSGGYTF
TRBV11-3	-	TRBJ2-3	-	TGTGCCAGCAGCCTAGTGGGGGAAAGCACAGATACGCAGTATTTT	CASSLVGESTDTQYF
TRBV30	-	TRBJ2-7	-	TGTGCCTGGAGTCTGACAGGCTACGAGCAGTACTTC	CAWSLTGYEQYF
TRBV14	-	TRBJ1-6	few	TGTGCCAGCAGCCAAGATTGGGCTAATTCACCCCTCCACTTT	CASSQDWANSPLHF
TRBV18	TRBD1	TRBJ2-5	-	TGTGCCAGCTTAGGACAGGGGGAACAAGAGACCCAGTACTTC	CASLGQGEQETQYF
TRBV7-2	TRBD1	TRBJ1-1	-	TGTGCCAGCAGCTCACAGGGGTGGACTGAAGCTTTCTTT	CASSSQGWTEAFF
TRBV4-3	-	TRBJ2-1	-	TGCGCCAGCAGCCAGCAGGGGGGGATTTCCACCTACAATGAGCAGTTCTTC	CASSQQGGISTYNEQFF
TRBV5-6	-	TRBJ2-7	-	TGTGCCAGCAGCTATGACCGGGACACCTACGAGCAGTACTTC	CASSYDRDTYEQYF
TRBV2	TRBD1	TRBJ1-2	-	TGTGCCACCAAGAGGACAGGATCAGCCGGCTACACCTTC	CATKRTGSAGYTF
TRBV5-1	-	TRBJ1-2	-	TGCGCCAGCAGCTTAGACATGGTCGGCTACACCTTC	CASSLDMVGYTF
TRBV9	-	TRBJ2-5	-	TGTGCCAGCAGCGTAGTAGGACTATCCCAAGAGACCCAGTACTTC	CASSVVGLSQETQYF
TRBV10-2	-	TRBJ2-5	-	TGCGCCAGCAGTGAGCCCCCTCTCATAGAGACCCAGTACTTC	CASSEPPLIETQYF
TRBV6-2/TRBV6-3	TRBD2	TRBJ2-1	-	TGTGCCAGCAGTTACTCGACCCTCACTAGCGGGAGGGCCAAAACGGACAATGAGCAGTTCTTC	CASSYSTLTSGRAKTDNEQFF
TRBV4-1	-	TRBJ2-1	-	TGCGCCAGCAGCCAAGATCCCGGGCTATCCTACAATGAGCAGTTCTTC	CASSQDPGLSYNEQFF
TRBV29-1	-	TRBJ1-2	-	TGCAGCGTTGAAACCGGAATCGGCGATGGCTACACCTTC	CSVETGIGDGYTF